The 13 T cell receptor beta chains below were found in one sample sequenced in a study of blood T cell repertoires in COVID-19. The protocol was immunoSEQ multiplex PCR, while the TCRdb copy is restricted to in-frame clones and leaves out a portion. The repertoire holds roughly 54,000 clones, with 84% as singletons. Sequenced material: peripheral blood. The receptors stem from a man between 45 and 60 years old with acute or convalescent COVID-19.

The CDR3 DNA is TGTGCCAGCAGTTACTTAGCGGGGCACACAGATACGCAGTATTTT. This codes for CASSYLAGHTDTQYF. The chain carries TRBV28 and TRBJ2-3, with 8 nucleotides matching TRBD2. This CDR3 contains 15 residues. The germline gives CDR1 MDHEN, CDR2 SYDVKM. V trimming: 4 bases; J trimming: 2 bases; junction bases outside the gene matches: 5.

The V and J genes are TRBV7-2 and TRBJ2-5; 13 bases are a match to TRBD2. The CDR3 has 16 residues. CDR1 and CDR2 from the germline V gene are SGHTA and FQGNSA. V gave up 5 bases and J gave up 4 bases; unmatched junction bases: 7. The CDR3 sequence is CASSQKLAGGRETQYF. CDR3 nucleotide sequence: TGTGCCAGCAGCCAAAAACTAGCGGGGGGGCGAGAGACCCAGTACTTC.

This clone was seen once. V is TRBV9 and J is TRBJ2-7; 10 bases fit TRBD1. Germline values: CDR1 SGDLS, CDR2 YYNGEE. This CDR3 region has 15 residues. V was clipped by 4 bases and J by 1 base; unmatched bases: 5. CDR3 sequence: CASSQGGQGSYEQYF. CDR3 coding DNA: TGTGCCAGCAGCCAAGGGGGACAGGGGTCCTACGAGCAGTACTTC.

The chain employs TRBV7-9 and TRBJ2-7; TRBD1 is a possible D gene (6 bases). This CDR3 is built from 14 residues. Germline V gene lookup returns CDR1 SEHNR and CDR2 FQNEAQ (reference sequence). V dropped 6 bases and J dropped 3 bases, with 15 bases sitting between them. The CDR3 coding sequence is TGTGCCAGCAGTTCCTCACAGGGAGTCTACGAGCAGTACTTC. Its protein product is CASSSSQGVYEQYF.

The chain carries TRBV5-1 and TRBJ2-1, with 9 bases identical to TRBD2. V gave up 3 bases and J gave up 9 bases; unmatched junction bases: 10. The CDR3 loop spans 15 amino acids. The germline V gene encodes CDR1 SGHRS and CDR2 YFSETQ. The CDR3 DNA reads as TGCGCCAGCAGCTACCGGGACTTGCGGGAGGGTGAGCAGTTCTTC. This codes for CASSYRDLREGEQFF.

The chain's CDR3 is CASSLGLAGTYEQYF. The DNA of the CDR3 is TGTGCCAGCAGCTTGGGACTAGCGGGGACCTACGAGCAGTACTTC. The rearrangement links TRBV5-8 to TRBJ2-7, with TRBD2 matching 11 bases. Germline trimming cut 0 bases from V and 2 bases from J; bases unmatched to any gene: 1. The CDR3 spans 15 residues. CDR1 is SGHTS and CDR2 is YDEGEE in the germline V gene.

V gene TRBV7-3 combines with J gene TRBJ2-1; TRBD2 matches 13 bases. Per the germline V gene, CDR1 is SGHTA and CDR2 is FQGTGA. Trimming removed 4 bases from V and 6 bases from J; junction bases left unmatched: 3. The CDR3 runs 15 residues. The CDR3 loop is CASSYTSGGANEQFF. In nucleotides, the CDR3 is TGTGCCAGCAGCTATACTAGCGGGGGGGCCAATGAGCAGTTCTTC.

The chain joins TRBV2 to TRBJ2-3; 12 bases are a match to TRBD2. Trimming removed 7 bases from V and 4 bases from J; junction bases left unmatched: 6. Germline V gene data show CDR1 as SNHLY and CDR2 as FYNNEI. This CDR3 has 15 residues. CDR3 sequence: CASTSTSGGADTQYF. Here the CDR3 DNA reads TGTGCCAGCACTTCGACTAGCGGGGGTGCAGATACGCAGTATTTT.

Only one count was recorded for this clone. The V and J genes are TRBV19 and TRBJ2-3; D call uncertain. The CDR3 has 13 amino acids. CDR1 is LNHDA, CDR2 SQIVND, per germline (reference sequence). V lost 5 bases, J lost 0 bases, and 6 bases lay in between. The CDR3 is CASSFSSTDTQYF. CDR3 in DNA: TGTGCCAGTAGTTTCTCTAGCACAGATACGCAGTATTTT.

The chain employs TRBV7-2 and TRBJ2-7; 8 bases agree with TRBD1. Germline CDR1 and CDR2: SGHTA and FQGNSA. This CDR3 region has 15 residues. V lost 4 bases, J lost 2 bases, and 7 bases stayed unmatched. CDR3 residues: CASSSMGTGTYEQYF. Here the CDR3 DNA reads TGTGCCAGCAGCTCCATGGGGACAGGAACCTACGAGCAGTACTTC.

The chain has TRBV24-1 and TRBJ1-5, with 8 bases fitting TRBD1. The V and J ends lost 4 bases and 2 bases, in that order; junction bases with no gene match: 3. Germline V CDR1 and CDR2: KGHDR, SFDVKD. The CDR3 sequence is 15 residues long. This CDR3 is CATSEKTGGNQPQHF. The DNA of the CDR3 is TGTGCCACCAGTGAAAAGACAGGGGGCAATCAGCCCCAGCATTTT.

The chain has TRBV5-1 and TRBJ1-1, with 7 bases matching TRBD1. There are 15 residues in the CDR3. With 3 bases clipped from V and 3 bases from J, the junction kept 8 bases outside the gene matches. Germline CDR1 SGHRS, CDR2 YFSETQ. The CDR3 sequence: CASSSGDSSDTEAFF. DNA for the CDR3: TGCGCCAGCAGCTCAGGGGACAGTTCAGACACTGAAGCTTTCTTT.

The chain combines TRBV28 with TRBJ2-3; 7 nucleotides agree with TRBD2. In germline, CDR1 is MDHEN, CDR2 SYDVKM. Losses at the gene ends were 11 bases for V and 0 bases for J; bases not matched to a gene: 5. This CDR3 has 13 amino acids. The DNA of the CDR3 is TGTGCCGTAACCGGGAGGAGCACAGATACGCAGTATTTT. This gives the protein CAVTGRSTDTQYF.